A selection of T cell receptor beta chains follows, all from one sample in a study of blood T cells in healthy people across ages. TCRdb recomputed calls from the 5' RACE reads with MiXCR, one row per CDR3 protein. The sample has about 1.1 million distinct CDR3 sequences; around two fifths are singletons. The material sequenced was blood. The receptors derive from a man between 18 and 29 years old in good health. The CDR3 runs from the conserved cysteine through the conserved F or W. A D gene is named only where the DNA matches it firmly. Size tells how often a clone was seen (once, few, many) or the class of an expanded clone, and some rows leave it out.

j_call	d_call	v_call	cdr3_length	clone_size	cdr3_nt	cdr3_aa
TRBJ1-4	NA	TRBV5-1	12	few	TGCGCCAGCAGCGCTGACAGGGAAAAACTGTTTTTT	CASSADREKLFF
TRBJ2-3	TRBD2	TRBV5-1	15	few	TGCGCCAGCAGGGGACTAGCGGGGGGGACAGATACGCAGTATTTT	CASRGLAGGTDTQYF
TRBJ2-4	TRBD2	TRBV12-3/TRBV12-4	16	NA	TGTGCCAGCAGTTCGGGGGGACTAACTCACACAAACATTCAGTACTTC	CASSSGGLTHTNIQYF
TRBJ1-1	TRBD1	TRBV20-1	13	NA	TGCAGTGCTCCCGGGACAGGGGGGCCTGAAGCTTTCTTT	CSAPGTGGPEAFF
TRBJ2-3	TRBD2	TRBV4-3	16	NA	TGCGCCAGCAGCCAAGATGGGCGGGGGTACACAGATACGCAGTATTTT	CASSQDGRGYTDTQYF
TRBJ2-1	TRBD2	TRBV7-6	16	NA	TGTGCCAGCAGCTTCGGTGCAGCGGGGGGTTACAATGAGCAGTTCTTC	CASSFGAAGGYNEQFF
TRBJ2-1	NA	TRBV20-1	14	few	TGCAGTGCTAGCCCGCCCAGCTCCTACAATGAGCAGTTCTTC	CSASPPSSYNEQFF
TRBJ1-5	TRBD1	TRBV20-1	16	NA	TGCAGTGCCCCCGCCGGGGACAGGGGGCTCGGGCAGCCCCAGCATTTT	CSAPAGDRGLGQPQHF
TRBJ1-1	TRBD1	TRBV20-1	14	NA	TGCAGTGCTAGGACACCAGGGGGGAACACTGAAGCTTTCTTT	CSARTPGGNTEAFF
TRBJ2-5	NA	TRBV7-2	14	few	TGTGCCAGCAGCTCCGTTTTAGGGTTAGAGACCCAGTACTTC	CASSSVLGLETQYF
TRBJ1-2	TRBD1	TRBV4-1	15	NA	TGCGCCAGCAGCCAAGGTCCTGACAGGGGAACGGGCTACACCTTC	CASSQGPDRGTGYTF
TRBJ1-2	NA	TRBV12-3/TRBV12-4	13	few	TGTGCCAGCAGTTTCACCAGACCCTATGGCTACACCTTC	CASSFTRPYGYTF
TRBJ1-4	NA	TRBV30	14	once	TGTGCCTGGAGTCGGCAGGGAATCAATGAAAAACTGTTTTTT	CAWSRQGINEKLFF
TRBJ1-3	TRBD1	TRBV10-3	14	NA	TGTGCCATCGCAGACAGGGGGGCTGGAAACACCATATATTTT	CAIADRGAGNTIYF
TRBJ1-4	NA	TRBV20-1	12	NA	TGCAGTGGATTAGGGCAGGAGGAAAAACTGTTTTTT	CSGLGQEEKLFF
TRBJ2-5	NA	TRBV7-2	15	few	TGTGCCAGCAGCTTAGTACAAGCTGTCCAAGAGACCCAGTACTTC	CASSLVQAVQETQYF
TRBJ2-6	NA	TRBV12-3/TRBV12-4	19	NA	TGTGCCAGCAGACCTAGTGGAACAGGGAGAAGAGCTGGGGCCAACGTCCTGACTTTC	CASRPSGTGRRAGANVLTF
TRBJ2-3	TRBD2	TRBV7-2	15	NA	TGTGCCAGCAGCTTAGCCCGACTAGCAGGAGATACGCAGTATTTT	CASSLARLAGDTQYF
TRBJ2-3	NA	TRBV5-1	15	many	TGCGCCAGCAGCTTATTGCTTACTAGCACAGATACGCAGTATTTT	CASSLLLTSTDTQYF
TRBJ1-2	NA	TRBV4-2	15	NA	TGTGCCAGCAGCCAAGCTTCCCAGGGGAACTATGGCTACACCTTC	CASSQASQGNYGYTF
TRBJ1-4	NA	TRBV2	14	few	TGTGCCAGCAGCCCGGATGGCCGCCTTGAAAAACTGTTTTTT	CASSPDGRLEKLFF
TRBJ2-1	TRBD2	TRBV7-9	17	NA	TGTGCCAGCAGCTTAATTGGTCTAGCGGTAAACTACAATGAGCAGTTCTTC	CASSLIGLAVNYNEQFF
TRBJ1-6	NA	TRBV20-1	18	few	TGCAGTGCTAGAGATCTTACCACCCTTTACTCCTATAATTCACCCCTCCACTTT	CSARDLTTLYSYNSPLHF
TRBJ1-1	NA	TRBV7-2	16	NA	TGTGCCAGCAGCTTAAGGCGGGGAATCATGAACACTGAAGCTTTCTTT	CASSLRRGIMNTEAFF
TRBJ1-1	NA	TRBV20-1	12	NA	TGCAGTGCTAGAGGCAGGACAGTTGAAGCTTTCTTT	CSARGRTVEAFF
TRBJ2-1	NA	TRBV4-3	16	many	TGCGCCAGCAGCCCCAGGGTGGGGCAGGGACAAAATGAGCAGTTCTTC	CASSPRVGQGQNEQFF
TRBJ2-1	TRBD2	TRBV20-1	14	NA	TGCAGTGCTAGAGTCCAGGGAGGGCAGAATGAGCAGTTCTTC	CSARVQGGQNEQFF
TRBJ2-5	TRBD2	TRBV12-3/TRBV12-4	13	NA	TGTGCCAGCAGCCGGGACTACTTTGAGACCCAGTACTTC	CASSRDYFETQYF
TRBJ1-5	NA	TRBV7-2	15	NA	TGTGCCAGCAGCAAAACAGGGAACAGCAATCAGCCCCAGCATTTT	CASSKTGNSNQPQHF
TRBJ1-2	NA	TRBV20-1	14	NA	TGCAGTGCTAGAGATCCGGACAGTTCTTATGGCTACACCTTC	CSARDPDSSYGYTF
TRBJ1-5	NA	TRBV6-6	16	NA	TGTGCCAGCAGTTACTCTTTCGCAGAGAGCAATCAGCCCCAGCATTTT	CASSYSFAESNQPQHF
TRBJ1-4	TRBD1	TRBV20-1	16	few	TGCAGTGCTAGAGACCCGGCCGGGACAGGGGACCAAAAACTGTTTTTT	CSARDPAGTGDQKLFF
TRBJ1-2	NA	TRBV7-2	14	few	TGTGCCAGCAGCCGCGACACGGGGAACTATGGCTACACCTTC	CASSRDTGNYGYTF
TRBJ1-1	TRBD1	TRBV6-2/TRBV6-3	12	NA	TGTGCCAGCGTGGAGGGGGCCACTGAAGCTTTCTTT	CASVEGATEAFF
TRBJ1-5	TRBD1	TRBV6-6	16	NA	TGTGCCAGCAGTTACTCGATGGGGACAGGGTCTCAGCCCCAGCATTTT	CASSYSMGTGSQPQHF
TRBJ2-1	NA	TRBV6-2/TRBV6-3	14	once	TGTGCCAGCAAGGGGGGGCCCTCCTACAATGAGCAGTTCTTC	CASKGGPSYNEQFF
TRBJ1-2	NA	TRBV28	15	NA	TGTGCCAGCAGTTTTTGGCCTACCCAAAACTATGGCTACACCTTC	CASSFWPTQNYGYTF
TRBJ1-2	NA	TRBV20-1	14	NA	TGCAGTGCTAGATACCAGGGGTTGGACTATGGCTACACCTTC	CSARYQGLDYGYTF
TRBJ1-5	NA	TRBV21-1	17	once	TGTGCCAGCAGCAAATGGAACGGCAGGCGCTCTAATCAGCCCCAGCATTTT	CASSKWNGRRSNQPQHF
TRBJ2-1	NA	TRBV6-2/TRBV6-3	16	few	TGTGCCAGTAGTACCACGACAGCACCATCTCTGAATGAGCAGTTCTTC	CASSTTTAPSLNEQFF
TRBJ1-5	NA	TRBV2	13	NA	TGTGCCAGCAGTTTGCCTTTCGCACCACCCCAGCATTTT	CASSLPFAPPQHF
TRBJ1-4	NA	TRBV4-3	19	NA	TGCGCCAGCAGCCAGCCGTTTTCCCCCCGACCGGAACTTATTGAAAAACTGTTTTTT	CASSQPFSPRPELIEKLFF
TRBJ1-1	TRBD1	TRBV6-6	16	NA	TGTGCCAGCAGTCACGGGGGGACAGAAGAGAACACTGAAGCTTTCTTT	CASSHGGTEENTEAFF
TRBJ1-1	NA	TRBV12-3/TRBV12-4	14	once	TGTGCCAGCAGCCCTACCCGGGGGACCGCCCTCTCTTTCTTT	CASSPTRGTALSFF
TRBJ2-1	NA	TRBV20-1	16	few	TGCAGTGCTCGTCGGTCAGGGGGGTTTTCCTACAATGAGCAGTTCTTC	CSARRSGGFSYNEQFF